The rows below give T cell receptor beta chains drawn from one sample of a study of T cells in Graves' hyperthyroidism and ophthalmopathy. TCRdb reanalysed the multiplex PCR reads using MiXCR and keeps one entry per CDR3 protein. Counted here are hundreds of thousands of distinct CDR3 sequences, 45% occurring once; the ten biggest clones make up less than 9.5%. The sequencing input was peripheral blood or thyroid tissue (not recorded which). The origin of the receptors is an adult man with Graves' disease, either hyperthyroidism or ophthalmopathy (not recorded which). CDR3s leave out the opening cysteine and the closing phenylalanine or tryptophan.

v_gene: TRBV12-3/TRBV12-4
j_gene: TRBJ2-5
CDR3aa: ASTGQGARSGETQY

v_gene: TRBV7-6
j_gene: TRBJ2-3
CDR3aa: ASSASGSSTDTQY

v_gene: TRBV12-3/TRBV12-4
j_gene: TRBJ2-6
CDR3aa: ASRGTSGTVRANVLT

v_gene: TRBV29-1
j_gene: TRBJ1-2
CDR3aa: SVESGGRPYGYT

v_gene: TRBV6-5
j_gene: TRBJ1-2
CDR3aa: ASRADGGGHGYT

v_gene: TRBV15
j_gene: TRBJ2-7
CDR3aa: ATSGERTDAYEQY

v_gene: TRBV7-8
j_gene: TRBJ1-1
CDR3aa: ASSYDRVHTEAF

v_gene: TRBV20-1
j_gene: TRBJ2-5
CDR3aa: SARGSQETQY

v_gene: TRBV12-3/TRBV12-4
j_gene: TRBJ2-7
CDR3aa: ASGGQTYEQY

v_gene: TRBV10-3
j_gene: TRBJ2-5
CDR3aa: AISESQGETQY

v_gene: TRBV7-9
j_gene: TRBJ1-1
CDR3aa: ASSTGQGAQTEAF

v_gene: TRBV10-3
j_gene: TRBJ1-5
CDR3aa: AISRGVSQPQH

v_gene: TRBV20-1
j_gene: TRBJ1-2
CDR3aa: SARVQGGYT

v_gene: TRBV29-1
j_gene: TRBJ2-5
CDR3aa: SVEDPRTLERGGPGAQY

v_gene: TRBV2
j_gene: TRBJ2-7
CDR3aa: ASSDIAGNSYERY

v_gene: TRBV2
j_gene: TRBJ2-6
CDR3aa: ASRDRGQGANVLT

v_gene: TRBV20-1
j_gene: TRBJ1-2
CDR3aa: SARDSGDYGYT

v_gene: TRBV19
j_gene: TRBJ1-1
CDR3aa: ASGTGIRNTEAF

v_gene: TRBV20-1
j_gene: TRBJ2-7
CDR3aa: SARDPVKGATYEQY

v_gene: TRBV2
j_gene: TRBJ1-2
CDR3aa: ASNSRGYGYT

v_gene: TRBV6-6
j_gene: TRBJ1-1
CDR3aa: ASTLTDINTEAF

v_gene: TRBV12-3/TRBV12-4
j_gene: TRBJ1-1
CDR3aa: ASSLIQGSTEAF

v_gene: TRBV7-2
j_gene: TRBJ2-1
CDR3aa: ASSLQFVNEQF

v_gene: TRBV7-8
j_gene: TRBJ2-7
CDR3aa: ASSLALRSGLGFYEQY

v_gene: TRBV7-8
j_gene: TRBJ1-6
CDR3aa: ASSFSGTSGNSPLH

v_gene: TRBV19
j_gene: TRBJ1-5
CDR3aa: ASSMQHSNQPQH

v_gene: TRBV9
j_gene: TRBJ1-1
CDR3aa: ASSVVDHTGAF

v_gene: TRBV2
j_gene: TRBJ2-7
CDR3aa: ASKGTGGSEQY

v_gene: TRBV11-2
j_gene: TRBJ1-3
CDR3aa: ASSAEGGYGNTIY

v_gene: TRBV7-8
j_gene: TRBJ1-5
CDR3aa: ASSLASGHNQPQH

v_gene: TRBV7-9
j_gene: TRBJ2-5
CDR3aa: ASSYPGLAGVGARAQY

v_gene: TRBV7-9
j_gene: TRBJ2-1
CDR3aa: ASSNRDRGHEQF

v_gene: TRBV24-1
j_gene: TRBJ2-7
CDR3aa: ATSDLEGYEQY

v_gene: TRBV11-3
j_gene: TRBJ1-2
CDR3aa: ASSSGGRDRVGYGYT

v_gene: TRBV7-6
j_gene: TRBJ1-6
CDR3aa: ASSPLYNSPLH

v_gene: TRBV7-9
j_gene: TRBJ1-1
CDR3aa: ASSRSGRNTEAF

v_gene: TRBV9
j_gene: TRBJ1-3
CDR3aa: ASSVGDRSSGNTIY

v_gene: TRBV10-3
j_gene: TRBJ2-7
CDR3aa: AISPGTSGSSYEQY

v_gene: TRBV10-3
j_gene: TRBJ1-2
CDR3aa: AISDRTAGSYGYT

v_gene: TRBV7-2
j_gene: TRBJ1-5
CDR3aa: ASSLYSTGQPQH

v_gene: TRBV7-2
j_gene: TRBJ1-2
CDR3aa: ASSARDRDYGYT

v_gene: TRBV2
j_gene: TRBJ1-1
CDR3aa: ASREAWGTEAF

v_gene: TRBV29-1
j_gene: TRBJ1-1
CDR3aa: SRSTGGNTEAF

v_gene: TRBV2
j_gene: TRBJ1-6
CDR3aa: ASSESGQGISPLH

v_gene: TRBV20-1
j_gene: TRBJ1-1
CDR3aa: SAPGQGIEAF

v_gene: TRBV29-1
j_gene: TRBJ1-4
CDR3aa: SVYGTAKGKLF

v_gene: TRBV2
j_gene: TRBJ2-2
CDR3aa: ASRDVTGGTGELF

v_gene: TRBV7-9
j_gene: TRBJ1-4
CDR3aa: ASSFGTGLTAKLF

v_gene: TRBV11-2
j_gene: TRBJ1-4
CDR3aa: ASSQPEEGFREKLF

v_gene: TRBV7-2
j_gene: TRBJ1-6
CDR3aa: ASSLVGGGVNPLH

v_gene: TRBV19
j_gene: TRBJ2-5
CDR3aa: ASSSLPSGGGAETQY

v_gene: TRBV20-1
j_gene: TRBJ2-7
CDR3aa: SARDRAQATYEQY

v_gene: TRBV2
j_gene: TRBJ2-6
CDR3aa: ASTSGKPGANVLT

v_gene: TRBV7-9
j_gene: TRBJ2-7
CDR3aa: ASSLGFPGGQYEQY

v_gene: TRBV25-1
j_gene: TRBJ2-7
CDR3aa: ASTAAGIEQY

v_gene: TRBV15
j_gene: TRBJ2-5
CDR3aa: ATSSDPSGGRQETQY

v_gene: TRBV29-1
j_gene: TRBJ1-3
CDR3aa: SLDGGPGNTIY

v_gene: TRBV29-1
j_gene: TRBJ1-1
CDR3aa: SVELRQGTTEAF

v_gene: TRBV14
j_gene: TRBJ1-1
CDR3aa: ASSQDTQGVSEAF